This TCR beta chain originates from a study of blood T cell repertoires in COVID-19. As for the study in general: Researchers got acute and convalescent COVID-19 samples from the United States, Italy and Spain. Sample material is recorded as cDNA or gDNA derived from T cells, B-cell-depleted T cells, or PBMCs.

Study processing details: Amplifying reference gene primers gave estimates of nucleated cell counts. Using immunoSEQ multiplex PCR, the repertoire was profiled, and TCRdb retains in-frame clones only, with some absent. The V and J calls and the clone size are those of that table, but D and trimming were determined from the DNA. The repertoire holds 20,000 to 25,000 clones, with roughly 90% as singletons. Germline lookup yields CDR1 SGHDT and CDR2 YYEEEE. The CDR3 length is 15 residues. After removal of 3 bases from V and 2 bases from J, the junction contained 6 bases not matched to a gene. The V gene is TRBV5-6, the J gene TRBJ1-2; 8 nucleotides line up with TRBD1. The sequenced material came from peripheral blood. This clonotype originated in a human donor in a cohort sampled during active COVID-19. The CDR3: CASSWPWTGNYGYTF. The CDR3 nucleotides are TGTGCCAGCAGCTGGCCGTGGACAGGGAACTATGGCTACACCTTC.